This T cell receptor beta chain is from a study of memory CD4+ T cells and cytomegalovirus serostatus. V shed 0 bases and J shed 4 bases, with 10 bases lying between them. The CDR3 is 15 amino acids. The repertoire was sequenced with immunoSEQ multiplex PCR; TCRdb's copy has only in-frame clones and lacks some. The top ten clones hold 2% to 3% of a sample with over 65,000 clones, about 78% of them seen once. Single viable CD3+CD4+CD8-CD45RO+ cells were sorted as the memory CD4+ T cells. After thawing, CD4+ T cells were positively selected. The receptor was isolated from an adult in good health and CMV-seropositive. Sequences were obtained from memory CD4+ T cells from blood. The rearrangement uses TRBV23-1 and TRBJ2-1; no clear D. TRBV23-1 is classed as an ORF, of uncertain function. CDR3 protein: CASSQSTGSYNEQFF. In DNA form, the CDR3 reads TGCGCCAGCAGTCAATCTACCGGTTCATACAATGAGCAGTTCTTC.